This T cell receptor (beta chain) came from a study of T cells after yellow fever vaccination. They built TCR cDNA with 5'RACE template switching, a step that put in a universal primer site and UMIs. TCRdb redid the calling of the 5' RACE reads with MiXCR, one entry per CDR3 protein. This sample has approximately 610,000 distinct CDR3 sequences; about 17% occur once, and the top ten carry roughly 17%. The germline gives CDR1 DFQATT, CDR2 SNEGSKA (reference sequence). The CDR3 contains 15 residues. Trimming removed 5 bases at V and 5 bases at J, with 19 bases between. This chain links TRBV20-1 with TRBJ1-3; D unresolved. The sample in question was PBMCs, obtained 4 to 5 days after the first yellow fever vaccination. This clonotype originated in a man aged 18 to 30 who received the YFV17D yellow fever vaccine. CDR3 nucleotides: TGCAGTGCTGGGCGGACCGCGCCCAGGAGAAACACCATATATTTT. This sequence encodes CSAGRTAPRRNTIYF.